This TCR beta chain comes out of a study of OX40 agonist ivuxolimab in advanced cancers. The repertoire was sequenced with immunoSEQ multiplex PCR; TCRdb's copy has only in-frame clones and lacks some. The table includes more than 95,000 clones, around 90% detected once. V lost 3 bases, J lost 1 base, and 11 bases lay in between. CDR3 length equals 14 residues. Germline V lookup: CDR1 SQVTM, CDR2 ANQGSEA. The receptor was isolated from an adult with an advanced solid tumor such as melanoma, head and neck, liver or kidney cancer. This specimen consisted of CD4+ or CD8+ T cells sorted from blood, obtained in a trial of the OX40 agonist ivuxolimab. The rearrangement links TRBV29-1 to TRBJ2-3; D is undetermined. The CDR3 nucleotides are TGCAGCGTTGAGAAGGCGCTGGGCACAGATACGCAGTATTTT. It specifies CSVEKALGTDTQYF.